These 15 T cell receptor beta chains came from one sample sequenced in a study of T cell repertoires in cytomegalovirus infection. Using its own MiXCR run on the reads, TCRdb lists one record per CDR3 protein. The sample lists 750,000 to 950,000 distinct CDR3 sequences, almost 30% seen once, with about an eighth in the top ten. These receptors' targets are unknown. The sample consisted of cultured CD8+ T cells from PBMCs, taken from culture after CMV antigen stimulation. The receptors here all came from a human donor in good health (CMV status not recorded). Some clones in this sample may be carry-over from other donors' samples.

The sample holds a few counts of this clonotype. This CDR3 reads CASRAGGLYGYTF. In nucleotides, the CDR3 is TGTGCCAGCAGAGCGGGGGGGCTCTATGGCTACACCTTC. The rearrangement links TRBV7-9 to TRBJ1-2, with a possible D match to TRBD1 (6 bases). Germline V gene lookup returns CDR1 SEHNR and CDR2 FQNEAQ (reference sequence). The CDR3 is made up of 13 amino acids. Trimming pared 6 bases from V and 4 bases from J, leaving 12 bases between. Filled out from reference TRBV7-9 and TRBJ1-2, the complete variable domain reads DTGVSQNPRHKITKRGQNVTFRCDPISEHNRLYWYRQTLGQGPEFLTYFQNEAQLEKSRLLSDRFSAERPKGSFSTLEIQRTEQGDSAMYLCASRAGGLYGYTFGSGTRLTVV.

This clonotype was counted a few times. This rearrangement joins TRBV12-3 or TRBV12-4 to TRBJ2-7; unclear D gene. The length of the CDR3 is 17 residues. V was trimmed by 2 bases and J by 4 bases, leaving 21 bases between them. DNA of the CDR3: TGTGCCAGCAGTTTAAGTATTGACTGGACGCCCGGATACGAGCAGTACTTC. It is translated as CASSLSIDWTPGYEQYF.

This clonotype came up a few times. The V gene is TRBV6-2 or TRBV6-3, the J gene TRBJ1-1; tentative D call: TRBD1 (5 bases). CDR1 and CDR2 from the germline V gene are MNHEY and SVGEGT. CDR3 length: 15 residues. Trimming pared 11 bases from V and 5 bases from J, leaving 24 bases between. The CDR3 spells CAASPSLGGRTEAFF. The CDR3 DNA follows: TGTGCCGCATCACCCTCTTTGGGGGGACGGACTGAAGCTTTCTTT.

This clonotype was counted only a few times. The gene calls are TRBV7-9 and TRBJ1-1; D might be TRBD1 (5 bases). Germline CDR1 and CDR2: SEHNR and FQNEAQ (reference sequence). The V end lost 4 bases, the J end lost 1 base, and 10 bases lay between the germline ends. The CDR3 runs 14 residues. CDR3 nucleotides: TGTGCCAGCAGCTCGACAGACGCGAACACTGAAGCTTTCTTT. It specifies CASSSTDANTEAFF.

This clonotype was counted many times. This chain links TRBV7-9 with TRBJ2-3; tentative D call: TRBD2 (6 bases). Deletions cut 1 base from V and 2 bases from J, with 13 bases between. This CDR3 region has 16 residues. Germline values: CDR1 SEHNR, CDR2 FQNEAQ (reference sequence). DNA of the CDR3: TGTGCCAGCAGCTTAGAGGTGGGGACTTACACAGATACGCAGTATTTT. The encoded protein is CASSLEVGTYTDTQYF. The complete variable domain, with remaining parts taken from reference TRBV7-9 and TRBJ2-3, reads DTGVSQNPRHKITKRGQNVTFRCDPISEHNRLYWYRQTLGQGPEFLTYFQNEAQLEKSRLLSDRFSAERPKGSFSTLEIQRTEQGDSAMYLCASSLEVGTYTDTQYFGPGTRLTVL.

Here the CDR3 reads CASSLGGGLDSPLHF. The CDR3 nucleotides read TGTGCCAGCAGCTTAGGGGGGGGACTTGATTCACCCCTCCACTTT. This chain joins TRBV7-6 and TRBJ1-6, with D possibly TRBD1 on 5 matching bases. Germline lookup yields CDR1 SGHVS and CDR2 FNYEAQ. Trimming shortened V by 1 base and J by 8 bases, and 12 bases separated the two germline ends. The CDR3 runs 15 residues.

This clonotype was picked up a small number of times. The chain uses TRBV6-1 and TRBJ1-2; a weak D match, TRBD1 (5 bases). V lost 0 bases to trimming and J lost 8 bases, with 10 bases between them. The CDR3 length is 13 residues. Germline CDR1 MNHNS, CDR2 SASEGT. The CDR3 DNA sequence: TGTGCCAGCAGTGAAGCGGGACTCAAGGGCTACACCTTC. This translates into CASSEAGLKGYTF.

This clonotype has only a few counts. The V gene is TRBV27, the J gene TRBJ2-7; D gene unclear. This CDR3 is 14 amino acids long. From germline, CDR1 is MNHEY and CDR2 SMNVEV (reference sequence). Trimming took 6 bases from V and 0 from J, leaving 12 bases between them. The CDR3 sequence is CASRTLQSSYEQYV. CDR3 bases: TGTGCCAGCAGGACCCTACAGAGCTCCTACGAGCAGTACGTC.

This chain links TRBV19 with TRBJ1-2; 12 bases align to TRBD1. The V gene's germline CDR1 is LNHDA and CDR2 SQIVND (reference sequence). The V and J ends lost 4 bases and 4 bases, in that order; junction bases with no gene match: 7. CDR3 length equals 16 residues. The CDR3 nucleotides read TGTGCCAGTAGTAGCCGGGACAGGGGGCGAAGCTATGGCTACACCTTC. It yields the protein CASSSRDRGRSYGYTF.

Worth noting for this clonotype: Possible read error: a much larger clone is one base away. V usage is TRBV7-2 and J usage is TRBJ2-7; 7 nucleotides agree with TRBD1. CDR1 is SGHTA, CDR2 FQGNSA, per germline. Trimming removed 1 base from V and 7 bases from J; junction bases left unmatched: 4. CDR3 length equals 13 residues. The CDR3: CASSLVTGREQYV. The DNA of the CDR3 is TGTGCCAGCAGCTTAGTGACAGGGCGAGAGCAGTACGTC.

This chain connects TRBV2 to TRBJ2-1; 10 nucleotides line up with TRBD2. V shed 8 bases, J shed 9 bases, and the junction held 4 bases outside the gene matches. This CDR3 is 12 amino acids long. Germline CDR1 is SNHLY and CDR2 is FYNNEI. This chain's CDR3 is CASETSGFEQFF. The CDR3 nucleotides read TGTGCCAGCGAGACTAGCGGGTTTGAGCAGTTCTTC. The full variable domain, rest sourced from reference TRBV2 and TRBJ2-1, is EPEVTQTPSHQVTQMGQEVILRCVPISNHLYFYWYRQILGQKVEFLVSFYNNEISEKSEIFDDQFSVERPDGSNFTLKIRSTKLEDSAMYFCASETSGFEQFFGPGTRLTVL.

This clonotype showed up just a few times. The chain employs TRBV5-1 and TRBJ1-1, with 10 bases aligning to TRBD1. The CDR3 runs to 16 residues. V was pared by 0 bases and J by 6 bases, with 8 bases of the junction left unmatched. The germline gives CDR1 SGHRS, CDR2 YFSETQ. The CDR3 coding sequence is TGCGCCAGCAGCTTGGGTGTGACAGGGGGCGCCCCTGAAGCTTTCTTT. It translates to CASSLGVTGGAPEAFF.

This clonotype appeared many times. V gene TRBV7-8 combines with J gene TRBJ1-1; possible D gene TRBD1, 5 bases. The germline V gene encodes CDR1 SGHVS and CDR2 FQNEAQ. The CDR3 totals 15 residues. V dropped 6 bases and J dropped 4 bases, with 18 bases sitting between them. The CDR3 protein is CASSGGEKGTTEAFF. As DNA, the CDR3 is TGTGCCAGCAGTGGTGGGGAGAAGGGGACCACTGAAGCTTTCTTT.

This clonotype appeared a few times. The chain couples TRBV25-1 to TRBJ1-2; D may be TRBD1 (6 bases). Per germline, CDR1 MGHDK and CDR2 SYGVNS. This CDR3 is built from 14 residues. V gave up 4 bases and J gave up 4 bases, with 13 bases separating them. Here the CDR3 reads CASSARQVAYGYTF. CDR3 nucleotides: TGTGCCAGCAGTGCGAGACAGGTTGCCTATGGCTACACCTTC.

A note on this clonotype: One end of the junction varies from germline; a read error may be responsible. The rearrangement links TRBV7-6 to TRBJ2-1, with 9 positions matching TRBD1. Germline V gene lookup returns CDR1 SGHVS and CDR2 FNYEAQ. CDR3 length equals 16 residues. The CDR3 nucleotides read TGTGTCAGCAGCTCCCTACAGGGGGCCCCATACAATGAGCAGTTCTTC. This sequence encodes CVSSSLQGAPYNEQFF.